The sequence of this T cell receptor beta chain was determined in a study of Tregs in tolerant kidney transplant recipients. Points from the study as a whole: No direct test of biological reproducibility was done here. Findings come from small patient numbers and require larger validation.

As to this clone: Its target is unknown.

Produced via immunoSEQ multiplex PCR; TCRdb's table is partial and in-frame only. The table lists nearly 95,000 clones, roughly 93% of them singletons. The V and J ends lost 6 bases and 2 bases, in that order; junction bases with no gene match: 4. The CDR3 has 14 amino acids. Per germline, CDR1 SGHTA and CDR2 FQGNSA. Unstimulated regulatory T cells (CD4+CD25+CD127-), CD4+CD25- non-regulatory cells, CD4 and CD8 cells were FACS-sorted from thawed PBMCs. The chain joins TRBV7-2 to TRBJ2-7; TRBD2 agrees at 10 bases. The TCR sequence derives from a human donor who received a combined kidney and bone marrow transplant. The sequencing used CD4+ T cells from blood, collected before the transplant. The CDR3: CASSRTSGPYEQYF. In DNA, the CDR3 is TGTGCCAGCAGTAGGACTAGCGGTCCCTACGAGCAGTACTTC.